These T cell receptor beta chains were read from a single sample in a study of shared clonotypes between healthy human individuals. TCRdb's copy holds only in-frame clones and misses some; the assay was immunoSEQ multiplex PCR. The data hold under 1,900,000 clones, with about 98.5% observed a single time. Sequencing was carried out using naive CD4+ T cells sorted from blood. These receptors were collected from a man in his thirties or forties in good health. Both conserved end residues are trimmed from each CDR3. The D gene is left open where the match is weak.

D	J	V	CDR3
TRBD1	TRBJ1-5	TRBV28	ASSRGQFLSPQH
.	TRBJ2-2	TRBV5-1	ASSLEGPTGELF
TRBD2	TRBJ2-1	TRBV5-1	ASSSWPLSGSIYNEQF
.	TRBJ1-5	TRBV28	ASSAPGRNQPQH
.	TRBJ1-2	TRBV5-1	ASSLDGGAPGYT
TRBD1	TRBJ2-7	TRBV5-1	ASSSWTGFEQY
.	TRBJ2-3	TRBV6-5	ASSYSSLEADTQY
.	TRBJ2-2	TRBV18	ASSPRRDRPYTGELF
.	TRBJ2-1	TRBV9	ASSAGASEQF
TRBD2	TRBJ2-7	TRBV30	AWKGLAYHEQY
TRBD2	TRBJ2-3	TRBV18	ASSPPRFGGSPGTDTQY
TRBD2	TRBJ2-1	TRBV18	ASSSTSGVNNEQF
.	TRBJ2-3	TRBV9	ASSKRGGQGVINADTQY
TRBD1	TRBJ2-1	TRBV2	ASSEGTGLSYNEQF
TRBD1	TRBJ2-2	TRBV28	ATSRGRDTGELF
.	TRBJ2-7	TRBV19	ASSIGPVDEQY
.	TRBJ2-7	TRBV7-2	ASSLVGGRNFLIEQY
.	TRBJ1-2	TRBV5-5	ASSSFREGYT
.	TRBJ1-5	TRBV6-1	ASSEIRQLNQPQH
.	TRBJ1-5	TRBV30	AWSAGGAQH
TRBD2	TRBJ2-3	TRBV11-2	ASSLAGGPNTQY
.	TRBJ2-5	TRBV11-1	ASSLLPID
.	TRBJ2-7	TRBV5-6	ASSLTGEGLGEQY
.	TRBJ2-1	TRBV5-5	ASSLDNEQF
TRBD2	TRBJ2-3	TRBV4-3	ASSGLAGVTDTQY
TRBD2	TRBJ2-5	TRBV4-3	ASSQEEGLAGVATQY
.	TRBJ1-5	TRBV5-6	ASSLRTESPQH
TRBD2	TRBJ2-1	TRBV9	ASSVESSGRAYNEQF
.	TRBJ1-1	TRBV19	ASRREETVGGGAF
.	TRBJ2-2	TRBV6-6	ASSYTGTLRHGELF
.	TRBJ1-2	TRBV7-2	ASSLVGGYT
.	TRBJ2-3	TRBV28	ASSFIRDTQY